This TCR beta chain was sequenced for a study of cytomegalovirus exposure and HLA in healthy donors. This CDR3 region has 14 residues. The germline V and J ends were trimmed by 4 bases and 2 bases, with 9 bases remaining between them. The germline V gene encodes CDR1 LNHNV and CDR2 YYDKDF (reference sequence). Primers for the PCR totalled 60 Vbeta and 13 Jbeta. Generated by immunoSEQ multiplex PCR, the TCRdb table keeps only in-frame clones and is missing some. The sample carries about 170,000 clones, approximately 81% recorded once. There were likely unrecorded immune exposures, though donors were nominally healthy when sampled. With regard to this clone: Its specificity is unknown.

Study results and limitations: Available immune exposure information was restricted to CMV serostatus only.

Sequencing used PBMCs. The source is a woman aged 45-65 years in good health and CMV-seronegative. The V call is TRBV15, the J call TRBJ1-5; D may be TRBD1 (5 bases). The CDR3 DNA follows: TGTGCCACCAGCACCGGGGGTGGCAATCAGCCCCAGCATTTT. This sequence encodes CATSTGGGNQPQHF. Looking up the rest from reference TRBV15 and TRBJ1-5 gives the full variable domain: DAMVIQNPRYQVTQFGKPVTLSCSQTLNHNVMYWYQQKSSQAPKLLFHYYDKDFNNEADTPDNFQSRRPNTSFCFLDIRSPGLGDTAMYLCATSTGGGNQPQHFGDGTRLSIL.